This TCR beta chain was captured in a study of monozygotic twins with inflammatory bowel disease. After re-calling the 5' RACE reads, TCRdb lists one entry per CDR3 protein, DNA absent. The listing contains nearly 450,000 distinct CDR3 sequences. This CDR3 is built from 16 residues. Germline CDR1 reads SGHVS; CDR2 reads FQNEAQ. The sequence was obtained from a human donor with ulcerative colitis or Crohn's disease, or a healthy co-twin of an affected twin (not recorded which). J is TRBJ1-3 and V is TRBV7-8; TCRdb names TRBD1, which stays unverified in the absence of DNA. Sequencing was done on a sample of blood. Here the CDR3 reads CASSSIGGLTGNTIYF. The full variable domain, in which reference TRBV7-8 and TRBJ1-3 provide the parts outside the CDR3, is GAGVSQSPRYKVAKRGQDVALRCDPISGHVSLFWYQQALGQGPEFLTYFQNEAQLDKSGLPSDRFFAERPEGSVSTLKIQRTQQEDSAVYLCASSSIGGLTGNTIYFGEGSWLTVV.